This passage covers 11 T cell receptor beta chains from one sample sequenced in a study of technical replicates of blood from a handful of donors. Repertoires were generated with immunoSEQ multiplex PCR, while TCRdb's copy carries only in-frame clones and drops some. The table has around 80,000 clones, roughly 98% seen once; the top ten hold roughly 0.16%. Sequenced sample: T cells isolated from PBMCs. These receptors came from a human donor in good health.

The chain links TRBV19 to TRBJ2-5; maybe TRBD2 (5 bases). Trimming pared 2 bases from V and 1 base from J, leaving 20 bases between. CDR1 and CDR2 (germline): LNHDA, SQIVND (reference sequence). This CDR3 is built from 18 residues. The CDR3 region has the DNA TGTGCCAGTAGTATACGAGGTTGGTCACTGGGGAGCCAAGAGACCCAGTACTTC. It is translated as CASSIRGWSLGSQETQYF.

The J gene is TRBJ1-2, the V gene TRBV5-1, with D possibly TRBD1 on 5 matching bases. The germline CDR1 and CDR2 sequences are SGHRS and YFSETQ. The V end was cut by 4 bases, the J end by 3 bases, with 16 bases between. This CDR3 is 15 amino acids long. The DNA of the CDR3 is TGCGCCAGCAGCCCTGGAGACAGATTATACTATGGCTACACCTTC. Its protein is CASSPGDRLYYGYTF.

The V and J genes are TRBV5-4 and TRBJ2-6; 10 nucleotides match TRBD2. Germline-derived CDR1 and CDR2 are SGHNT and YYREEE (reference sequence). The CDR3 extends over 18 amino acids. The V and J ends lost 1 base and 4 bases, in that order; junction bases with no gene match: 8. The CDR3 loop is CASSLYGIAGGGANVLTF. CDR3 bases: TGTGCCAGCAGCTTGTACGGCATAGCGGGGGGCGGGGCCAACGTCCTGACTTTC.

V and J are TRBV2 and TRBJ2-5; 12 bases fit TRBD2. V dropped 10 bases and J dropped 5; count of bases not matched to a gene: 2. The CDR3 has 12 amino acids. Per the germline V gene, CDR1 is SNHLY and CDR2 is FYNNEI. The CDR3 region has the DNA TGTGCCACAGGGACTAGCGGGGAGACCCAGTACTTC. Protein product: CATGTSGETQYF.

J is TRBJ2-7 and V is TRBV5-4; 11 bases fit TRBD2. V lost 4 bases to trimming and J lost 2 bases; unmatched junction nucleotides: 8. Germline V gene sequence: CDR1 SGHNT, CDR2 YYREEE (reference sequence). This CDR3 is built from 16 residues. The CDR3 nucleotides are TGTGCCAGCAGCAAGGCACTAGCGGGGGAGACCTACGAGCAGTACTTC. Translating gives CASSKALAGETYEQYF.

This chain joins TRBV2 and TRBJ2-2, with 7 bases lining up with TRBD1. CDR3 size: 14 residues. CDR1 SNHLY and CDR2 FYNNEI come from the germline V gene. After removal of 7 bases from V and 5 bases from J, the junction contained 7 bases not matched to a gene. The CDR3 sequence is CASNREQGTGELFF. Here the CDR3 DNA reads TGTGCCAGCAATAGAGAACAGGGGACCGGGGAGCTGTTTTTT.

This chain links TRBV10-3 with TRBJ2-5; D may be TRBD1 (6 bases). Trimming shortened V by 6 bases and J by 4 bases, and 9 bases separated the two germline ends. CDR3 length: 12 residues. Germline V lookup: CDR1 ENHRY, CDR2 SYGVKD. CDR3 DNA: TGTGCCATCAGCGCGACAGGAGAGACCCAGTACTTC. This sequence encodes CAISATGETQYF.

This sequence joins TRBV2 and TRBJ2-5; possible D gene TRBD2, 6 bases. CDR1 and CDR2 from the germline V gene are SNHLY and FYNNEI. This CDR3 has 11 residues. Trimming took off 11 bases at V and 4 bases at J, with 11 bases between the two ends. The CDR3 sequence is CAGGTGETQYF. CDR3 bases: TGTGCCGGGGGGACGGGAGAGACCCAGTACTTC.

J is TRBJ2-2 and V is TRBV5-1, with D perhaps matching TRBD2 (6 bases). The CDR3 covers 15 residues. V lost 3 bases and J 1 base, leaving 10 bases between the germline ends. The V gene's germline CDR1 is SGHRS and CDR2 YFSETQ. The CDR3 reads CASSSGLQNTGELFF. As DNA, the CDR3 is TGCGCCAGCAGCTCGGGACTTCAGAACACCGGGGAGCTGTTTTTT.

This chain joins TRBV18 and TRBJ1-4; tentatively, D is TRBD1 (5 bases). The CDR3 runs 13 residues. CDR1 and CDR2 (germline): KGHSH, LQKENI. Trimming left V 2 bases short and J 6 bases short, with 7 bases between. CDR3 sequence: CASSPVRDEKLFF. The CDR3 region has the DNA TGTGCCAGCTCACCAGTCAGGGATGAAAAACTGTTTTTT.

The chain uses TRBV18 and TRBJ2-2; maybe TRBD1 (5 bases). The length of the CDR3 is 16 residues. The germline V gene has CDR1 KGHSH and CDR2 LQKENI. V lost 0 bases and J 0 bases, leaving 8 bases between the germline ends. CDR3 region: CASSPPQGTNTGELFF. Written as DNA, the CDR3 is TGTGCCAGCTCACCACCCCAGGGAACGAACACCGGGGAGCTGTTTTTT.